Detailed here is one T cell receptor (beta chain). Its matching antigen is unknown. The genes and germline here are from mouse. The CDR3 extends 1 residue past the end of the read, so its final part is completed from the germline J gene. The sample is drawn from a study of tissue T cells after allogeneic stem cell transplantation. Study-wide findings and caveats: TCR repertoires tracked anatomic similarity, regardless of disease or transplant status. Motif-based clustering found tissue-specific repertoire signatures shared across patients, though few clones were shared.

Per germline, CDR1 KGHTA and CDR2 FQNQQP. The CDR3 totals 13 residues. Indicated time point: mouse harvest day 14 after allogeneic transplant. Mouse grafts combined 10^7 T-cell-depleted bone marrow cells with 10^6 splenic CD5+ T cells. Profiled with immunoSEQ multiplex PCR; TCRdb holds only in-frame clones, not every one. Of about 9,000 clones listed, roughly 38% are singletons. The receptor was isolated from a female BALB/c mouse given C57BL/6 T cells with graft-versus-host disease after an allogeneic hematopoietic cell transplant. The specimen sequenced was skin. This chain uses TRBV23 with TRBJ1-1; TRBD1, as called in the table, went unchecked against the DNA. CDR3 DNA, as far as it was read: TGCTCCAGCAGTCCAGGGACATACACAGAAGTCTTC. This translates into CSSSPGTYTEVF. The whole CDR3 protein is CSSSPGTYTEVFF. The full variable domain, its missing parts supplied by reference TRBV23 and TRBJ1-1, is DAAVTQKPRYLIKMKGQEAEMKCIPEKGHTAVFWYQQKQSKELKFLIYFQNQQPLDQIDMVKERFSAVCPSSSLCSLGIRTCEAEDSALYLCSSSPGTYTEVFFGKGTRLTVV.